This TCR beta chain was identified in a study of shared clonotypes between healthy human individuals. This clone was recorded only once. The CDR3 sequence is 21 residues long. Losses at the gene ends were 1 base for V and 0 bases for J; bases not matched to a gene: 13. CDR1 SNHLY and CDR2 FYNNEI come from the germline V gene. Generated by immunoSEQ multiplex PCR, the TCRdb table keeps only in-frame clones and is missing some. This sample carries around 2,000,000 clones, around 96% of them seen once, and the ten largest clones take more than 0.95%. Terminally differentiated effector memory CD45RA+ cells were excluded from the naive CD8 cells, which were CD45RO-negative and positively selected for CCR7.

Sequencing was done on a sample of naive CD8+ T cells sorted from blood. The chain is built from TRBV2 and TRBJ2-1; TRBD2 agrees at 12 bases. This clonotype was sampled from a man between 18 and 35 years old in good health. The CDR3 is CASSEVWATSGGQSSYNEQFF. CDR3 DNA: TGTGCCAGCAGTGAAGTTTGGGCGACTAGCGGGGGCCAGAGCTCCTACAATGAGCAGTTCTTC.